This T cell receptor (beta chain) was documented in a study of T cell changes during pregnancy in multiple sclerosis. On this clone itself: Compared with germline, one end of the junction differs, possibly owing to a read error.

This CDR3 has 13 residues. The germline gives CDR1 MNHNS, CDR2 SASEGT. Sequenced by immunoSEQ multiplex PCR; TCRdb stores in-frame clones only, minus some. The sample lists 55,000 to 65,000 clones, roughly 93% occurring once. Sequencing used peripheral blood, obtained after pregnancy. The chain uses TRBV6-1 and TRBJ1-1; D gene uncertain. The origin of this receptor is a female donor with multiple sclerosis, enrolled in a pregnancy study. DNA for the CDR3: TGTGCCAGCACGCGGGCAGGATTCACTGGAGCTTTCTTT. Translated, it gives CASTRAGFTGAFF.